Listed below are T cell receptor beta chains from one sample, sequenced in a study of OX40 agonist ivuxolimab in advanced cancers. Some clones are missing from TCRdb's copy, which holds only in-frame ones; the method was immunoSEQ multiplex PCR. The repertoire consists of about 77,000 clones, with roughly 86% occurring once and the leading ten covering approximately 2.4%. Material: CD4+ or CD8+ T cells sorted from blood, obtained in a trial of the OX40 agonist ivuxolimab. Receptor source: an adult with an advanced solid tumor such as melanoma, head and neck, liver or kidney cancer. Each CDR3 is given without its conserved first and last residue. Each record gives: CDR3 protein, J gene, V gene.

CDR3aa: ASSSEGFGEQF; j_gene: TRBJ2-1; v_gene: TRBV5-1
CDR3aa: ASSQGGRAVYEQY; j_gene: TRBJ2-7; v_gene: TRBV4-1
CDR3aa: AWSEWGGPDTGELF; j_gene: TRBJ2-2; v_gene: TRBV30
CDR3aa: ASSRSGTGADNYGYT; j_gene: TRBJ1-2; v_gene: TRBV27
CDR3aa: ASSSRTGRGGELF; j_gene: TRBJ2-2; v_gene: TRBV18
CDR3aa: AWSRGQTSGANVLT; j_gene: TRBJ2-6; v_gene: TRBV30
CDR3aa: ASSLGLASLGEQF; j_gene: TRBJ2-1; v_gene: TRBV11-2
CDR3aa: SVEDQSSARYNEQF; j_gene: TRBJ2-1; v_gene: TRBV29-1
CDR3aa: ASLGTSVADTQY; j_gene: TRBJ2-3; v_gene: TRBV2
CDR3aa: ASSAHRISNQPQH; j_gene: TRBJ1-5; v_gene: TRBV7-8
CDR3aa: ASSSTGGSNTEAF; j_gene: TRBJ1-1; v_gene: TRBV6-4
CDR3aa: ASSQVSAGASYNEQF; j_gene: TRBJ2-1; v_gene: TRBV4-2
CDR3aa: ASSLSDFVDEQF; j_gene: TRBJ2-1; v_gene: TRBV27
CDR3aa: AWSRGTGGNGYT; j_gene: TRBJ1-2; v_gene: TRBV30
CDR3aa: ASLQGDNEQF; j_gene: TRBJ2-1; v_gene: TRBV28
CDR3aa: ASSVATRETSGSNEQF; j_gene: TRBJ2-1; v_gene: TRBV9
CDR3aa: ASSYSAAPNSPLH; j_gene: TRBJ1-6; v_gene: TRBV6-5
CDR3aa: ASLDHLNTEAF; j_gene: TRBJ1-1; v_gene: TRBV19
CDR3aa: ASGAGVRSGDSYEQY; j_gene: TRBJ2-7; v_gene: TRBV19
CDR3aa: ASGERIEAF; j_gene: TRBJ1-1; v_gene: TRBV19
CDR3aa: ASSLGSSGVPQY; j_gene: TRBJ2-5; v_gene: TRBV5-1
CDR3aa: ASSPRSRGLQETQY; j_gene: TRBJ2-5; v_gene: TRBV18
CDR3aa: ASVRTGNSNQPQH; j_gene: TRBJ1-5; v_gene: TRBV6-1
CDR3aa: AISEIDRGPGQY; j_gene: TRBJ2-7; v_gene: TRBV10-3
CDR3aa: ASSLKGVDTGELF; j_gene: TRBJ2-2; v_gene: TRBV4-2